These 14 T cell receptor beta chains were sequenced from one sample in a study of blood T cell repertoires in COVID-19. The table came from immunoSEQ multiplex PCR; TCRdb's copy has only in-frame clones and leaves some out. Of 300,000 to 450,000 clones in the sample, approximately 87% were seen once. Sequenced material: peripheral blood. The receptors were sampled from a woman between 55 and 75 years old with COVID-19, enrolled during active disease.

The chain joins TRBV19 to TRBJ1-1; tentative D call: TRBD1 (5 bases). V lost 2 bases and J 3 bases, leaving 13 bases between the germline ends. This CDR3 is 15 amino acids long. The germline gives CDR1 LNHDA, CDR2 SQIVND (reference sequence). The CDR3 region is CASSIPGGTHTEAFF. CDR3 nucleotide sequence: TGTGCCAGTAGTATACCGGGGGGTACGCACACTGAAGCTTTCTTT.

The rearrangement uses TRBV5-4 and TRBJ1-4, with 7 bases fitting TRBD1. Germline CDR1 reads SGHNT; CDR2 reads YYREEE (reference sequence). The CDR3 has 13 residues. V was pared by 4 bases and J by 7 bases, with 4 bases of the junction left unmatched. CDR3: CASSRTGSEKLFF. CDR3 bases: TGTGCCAGCAGCCGGACAGGCTCTGAAAAACTGTTTTTT.

The chain combines TRBV5-1 with TRBJ1-6; D unclear. From germline, CDR1 is SGHRS and CDR2 YFSETQ. This CDR3 region has 15 residues. V gave up 0 bases and J gave up 7 bases, with 11 bases separating them. CDR3 nucleotides: TGCGCCAGCAGCTTGGCCGGGCCGGGGAATTCACCCCTCCACTTT. This encodes CASSLAGPGNSPLHF. Based on the CDR3 plus reference TRBV5-1 and TRBJ1-6, the full variable domain is KAGVTQTPRYLIKTRGQQVTLSCSPISGHRSVSWYQQTPGQGLQFLFEYFSETQRNKGNFPGRFSGRQFSNSRSEMNVSTLELGDSALYLCASSLAGPGNSPLHFGNGTRLTVT.

This clone showed up just once. This sequence joins TRBV25-1 and TRBJ1-2, with D hard to call. The CDR3 is 12 amino acids. Germline V CDR1 and CDR2: MGHDK, SYGVNS. The V end was cut by 4 bases, the J end by 4 bases, with 7 bases between. CDR3 region: CASSALFYGYTF. CDR3 bases: TGTGCCAGCAGTGCCTTATTCTATGGCTACACCTTC.

The J gene is TRBJ1-2, the V gene TRBV5-1; TRBD1 matches at 7 bases. V gave up 4 bases and J gave up 4 bases; unmatched junction bases: 16. The CDR3 covers 17 residues. In germline, CDR1 is SGHRS, CDR2 YFSETQ. CDR3 nucleotide sequence: TGCGCCAGCAGCCCGCAGGGACAGCCTTTCGGGTCCTATGGCTACACCTTC. Translated, it gives CASSPQGQPFGSYGYTF. The full variable domain, completed using reference TRBV5-1 and TRBJ1-2, is KAGVTQTPRYLIKTRGQQVTLSCSPISGHRSVSWYQQTPGQGLQFLFEYFSETQRNKGNFPGRFSGRQFSNSRSEMNVSTLELGDSALYLCASSPQGQPFGSYGYTFGSGTRLTVV.

This chain connects TRBV7-2 to TRBJ2-7, with D unclear. V lost 5 bases to trimming and J lost 0 bases, with 11 bases between them. Germline CDR1 and CDR2: SGHTA and FQGNSA. The length of the CDR3 is 14 residues. This CDR3 is CASSLLATSYEQYF. The CDR3 DNA follows: TGTGCCAGCAGCCTACTCGCCACCTCCTACGAGCAGTACTTC.

This chain uses TRBV7-3 with TRBJ1-1; D possibly corresponds to TRBD1 (5 bases). With 3 bases removed from V and 1 base from J, the gap between germline ends came to 9 bases. CDR1 is SGHTA and CDR2 is FQGTGA in the germline V gene. CDR3 size: 14 residues. CDR3 sequence reads: CASSFGHANTEAFF. As DNA, the CDR3 is TGTGCCAGCAGCTTCGGACACGCGAACACTGAAGCTTTCTTT. The full variable domain, completed using reference TRBV7-3 and TRBJ1-1, is GAGVSQTPSNKVTEKGKYVELRCDPISGHTALYWYRQSLGQGPEFLIYFQGTGAADDSGLPNDRFFAVRPEGSVSTLKIQRTERGDSAVYLCASSFGHANTEAFFGQGTRLTVV.

The V gene is TRBV18, the J gene TRBJ2-3, with 8 bases identical to TRBD2. Germline loops: CDR1 KGHSH, CDR2 LQKENI. This CDR3 is 14 amino acids long. V lost 6 bases and J lost 4; bases outside the gene matches: 6. The CDR3 here is CASSRAGEADTQYF. The CDR3 region has the DNA TGTGCCAGCTCGCGAGCGGGGGAGGCAGATACGCAGTATTTT.

The V and J genes are TRBV19 and TRBJ2-5; D is unclear. V was clipped by 1 base and J by 0 bases, with 9 bases between them. The germline gives CDR1 LNHDA, CDR2 SQIVND (reference sequence). The CDR3 spans 15 residues. The CDR3 reads CASSIGAWYQETQYF. CDR3 in DNA: TGTGCCAGTAGTATAGGGGCCTGGTACCAAGAGACCCAGTACTTC. Full variable domain (remainder filled in from reference TRBV19 and TRBJ2-5): DGGITQSPKYLFRKEGQNVTLSCEQNLNHDAMYWYRQDPGQGLRLIYYSQIVNDFQKGDIAEGYSVSREKKESFPLTVTSAQKNPTAFYLCASSIGAWYQETQYFGPGTRLLVL.

V usage is TRBV6-5 and J usage is TRBJ1-4; 8 bases line up with TRBD1. CDR3 size: 14 residues. The germline V gene has CDR1 MNHEY and CDR2 SVGAGI. The junction had 5 bases not matched to a gene; V was cut back by 9 bases and J by 2 bases. CDR3 sequence (DNA): TGTGCCAGTACCGCAGGGGGCACTAATGAAAAACTGTTTTTT. Residues: CASTAGGTNEKLFF.

The rearrangement links TRBV7-3 to TRBJ2-3, with 9 bases fitting TRBD2. Per the germline V gene, CDR1 is SGHTA and CDR2 is FQGTGA. CDR3 size: 16 residues. J was trimmed by 1 base and V by 2 bases; bases with no gene match: 4. CDR3 sequence reads: CASSLGVAGGTDTQYF. The CDR3 nucleotides are TGTGCCAGCAGCTTAGGGGTAGCGGGGGGCACAGATACGCAGTATTTT.

The V and J genes are TRBV11-2 and TRBJ2-7, with 8 bases lining up with TRBD1. Germline V gene data show CDR1 as SGHAT and CDR2 as FQNNGV. Germline trimming cut 4 bases from V and 2 bases from J; bases unmatched to any gene: 1. The CDR3 loop spans 13 amino acids. The CDR3 loop reads CASSSDRAYEQYF. The CDR3, as DNA: TGTGCCAGCAGCTCGGACAGGGCCTACGAGCAGTACTTC.

The chain carries TRBV11-3 and TRBJ2-7; a possible D gene is TRBD2 (5 bases). The germline V gene encodes CDR1 SGHNT and CDR2 YENEEA. The CDR3 spans 16 residues. V gave up 1 base and J gave up 6 bases, with 19 bases separating them. The DNA for the CDR3 is TGTGCCAGCAGCTTAGGATACGGGCCAAATGAGGGCGAGCAGTACTTC. Translation gives CASSLGYGPNEGEQYF. Variable domain in full (rest from reference TRBV11-3 and TRBJ2-7): EAGVVQSPRYKIIEKKQPVAFWCNPISGHNTLYWYLQNLGQGPELLIRYENEEAVDDSQLPKDRFSAERLKGVDSTLKIQPAELGDSAVYLCASSLGYGPNEGEQYFGPGTRLTVT.

The chain employs TRBV5-4 and TRBJ2-7; 13 bases fit TRBD2. CDR1 is SGHNT and CDR2 is YYREEE in the germline V gene (reference sequence). V shed 0 bases, J shed 1 base, and the junction held 4 bases outside the gene matches. The CDR3 consists of 17 residues. The CDR3 DNA follows: TGTGCCAGCAGCTTGGGACTAGCGGGGGGTTTATCCTACGAGCAGTACTTC. This sequence encodes CASSLGLAGGLSYEQYF.